The 25 T cell receptor beta chains reported below all come from one sample, sequenced in a study of vaccination and CD4 T cells after COVID-19. This sample's treatment: roughly 10-day PBMC culture with coronavirus spike peptide pools or control peptides (ViraFEST assay). The antigens these receptors bind are not known. The Oncomine TCR Beta short-read assay generated sequence data from the DNA of cultured CD4+ T cells. In TCRdb, the PCR reads were re-called with MiXCR into one record per CDR3 protein. The sample shows around 13,000 distinct CDR3 sequences, more than 45% of them seen only once. The sequenced sample was CD4+ T cells from blood, cultured in vitro. The source is a human donor who had recovered from COVID-19.

CDR3 sequence (DNA): TGTGCCAGCGGTTCCCCCCTATACGAGCAGTACTTC. Its protein is CASGSPLYEQYF. The chain is built from TRBV5-5 and TRBJ2-7; no firm D call. The germline V gene encodes CDR1 SGHKS and CDR2 YYEKEE (reference sequence). This CDR3 is 12 amino acids long. Trimming removed 7 bases from V and 4 bases from J, with 12 bases in between.

This clonotype was counted only a few times. The genes are TRBV5-4 and TRBJ2-3; 9 bases map to TRBD1. The germline V gene encodes CDR1 SGHNT and CDR2 YYREEE (reference sequence). V lost 6 bases, J lost 5 bases, and 7 bases stayed unmatched. The CDR3 spans 14 residues. The CDR3 is CASKQGAHVDTQYF. The CDR3 coding sequence is TGTGCCAGCAAACAGGGGGCGCATGTAGATACGCAGTATTTT.

The chain recombines TRBV20-1 with TRBJ1-5; D not resolved. The CDR3 sequence is 13 residues long. V was cut by 1 base and J by 5 bases, with 9 bases left in between. CDR1 is DFQATT, CDR2 SNEGSKA, per germline (reference sequence). As DNA, the CDR3 is TGCAGTGCTAGAGCAGGCGGGGATCAGCCCCAGCATTTT. Translating it yields CSARAGGDQPQHF.

The chain links TRBV5-1 to TRBJ2-5; maybe TRBD1 (6 bases). V was clipped by 4 bases and J by 5 bases, with 15 bases between them. CDR1 is SGHRS, CDR2 YFSETQ, per germline. The CDR3 has 14 amino acids. Here the CDR3 reads CASSQQGLGETQYF. In DNA, the CDR3 is TGCGCCAGCAGCCAACAGGGTCTCGGGGAGACCCAGTACTTC.

The sample holds a few counts of this clonotype. The J gene is TRBJ1-5, the V gene TRBV7-8; 7 nucleotides align to TRBD1. The CDR3 length is 15 residues. J lost 6 bases, V lost 2 bases, and 7 bases had no gene match. Germline V gives CDR1 SGHVS, CDR2 FQNEAQ. The CDR3 protein is CASSLSGGPVQPQHF. CDR3 nucleotide sequence: TGTGCCAGCAGCTTATCAGGGGGGCCAGTTCAGCCCCAGCATTTT.

This chain joins TRBV6-4 and TRBJ2-4; D gene uncertain. Germline CDR1 MRHNA, CDR2 SNTAGT. The CDR3 spans 17 residues. The V end lost 3 bases, the J end lost 0 bases, and 15 bases lay between the germline ends. The CDR3: CASSEDGYWVAKNIQYF. The CDR3 DNA reads as TGTGCCAGCAGTGAAGATGGGTATTGGGTAGCCAAAAACATTCAGTACTTC.

The gene calls are TRBV20-1 and TRBJ2-4; D is undetermined. The CDR3 is made up of 16 amino acids. Germline CDR1 is DFQATT and CDR2 is SNEGSKA (reference sequence). V shed 2 bases and J shed 0 bases, with 14 bases lying between them. The CDR3 here is CSARKLIVLAKNIQYF. CDR3 sequence (DNA): TGCAGTGCTAGAAAGTTGATCGTGCTAGCCAAAAACATTCAGTACTTC.

V is TRBV28 and J is TRBJ2-1, with D perhaps TRBD1 or TRBD2 (5 bases each). The germline V gene encodes CDR1 MDHEN and CDR2 SYDVKM. The CDR3 spans 16 residues. V lost 4 bases and J 3 bases, leaving 16 bases between the germline ends. The CDR3 DNA sequence: TGTGCCAGCAGTTACGGCGGTGGGGGTTTCTACAATGAGCAGTTCTTC. Its translation is CASSYGGGGFYNEQFF. Supplemented by reference TRBV28 and TRBJ2-1, the full variable domain reads DVKVTQSSRYLVKRTGEKVFLECVQDMDHENMFWYRQDPGLGLRLIYFSYDVKMKEKGDIPEGYSVSREKKERFSLILESASTNQTSMYLCASSYGGGGFYNEQFFGPGTRLTVL.

The genes are TRBV28 and TRBJ2-1; D gene ambiguous. This CDR3 contains 16 residues. Germline CDR1 reads MDHEN; CDR2 reads SYDVKM. The ends were cut back, 5 bases at V and 0 bases at J, with 14 bases in the middle. CDR3 nucleotide sequence: TGTGCCAGCAGTCCGTCTTCAGCGCGCTCCTACAATGAGCAGTTCTTC. Translating gives CASSPSSARSYNEQFF.

The rearrangement uses TRBV28 and TRBJ2-3; 9 nucleotides agree with TRBD2. The CDR3 is 14 amino acids. V was clipped by 2 bases and J by 4 bases; unmatched bases: 1. Germline assignment: CDR1 MDHEN and CDR2 SYDVKM. The chain's CDR3 is CASSLGGGADTQYF. Written as DNA, the CDR3 is TGTGCCAGCAGTTTAGGCGGGGGGGCAGATACGCAGTATTTT.

V is TRBV7-2 and J is TRBJ1-2, with D possibly TRBD1 on 6 matching bases. The CDR3 contains 14 residues. V shed 3 bases and J shed 7 bases, with 15 bases lying between them. Germline V CDR1 and CDR2: SGHTA, FQGNSA. CDR3 loop: CASSFYQGPGGYTF. In nucleotides, the CDR3 is TGTGCCAGCAGCTTTTATCAGGGGCCGGGTGGCTACACCTTC.

The gene calls are TRBV19 and TRBJ2-5; the D is unclear. Trimming removed 3 bases from V and 0 bases from J, with 14 bases in between. The CDR3 has 16 residues. Germline CDR1 and CDR2: LNHDA and SQIVND (reference sequence). This CDR3 reads CASSIRTAQYQETQYF. The CDR3 DNA follows: TGTGCCAGTAGTATTCGAACCGCCCAGTACCAAGAGACCCAGTACTTC.

This clonotype was seen a handful of times. J is TRBJ2-3 and V is TRBV7-8, with D uncertain. The ends were cut back, 2 bases at V and 5 bases at J, with 5 bases in the middle. This CDR3 comprises 12 residues. Germline-derived CDR1 and CDR2 are SGHVS and FQNEAQ. CDR3 in amino acids: CASSLTGDTQYF. CDR3 DNA: TGTGCCAGCAGCTTAACGGGAGATACGCAGTATTTT.

This clonotype has just a few counts. The gene calls are TRBV7-9 and TRBJ2-7, with D tentatively TRBD2 (6 bases). The germline CDR1 and CDR2 sequences are SEHNR and FQNEAQ (reference sequence). The ends were cut back, 4 bases at V and 6 bases at J, with 13 bases in the middle. This CDR3 comprises 13 residues. As DNA, the CDR3 is TGTGCCAGCAGCTCCAACTTGGGGGGCGAGCAGTACTTC. Translated, it gives CASSSNLGGEQYF.

J is TRBJ2-3 and V is TRBV6-1; 9 bases are shared with TRBD2. V lost 7 bases, J lost 0 bases, and 14 bases stayed unmatched. Germline V lookup: CDR1 MNHNS, CDR2 SASEGT. The CDR3 covers 18 residues. CDR3 in amino acids: CASNPLGSAGGSTDTQYF. The DNA for the CDR3 is TGTGCCAGCAATCCGCTGGGATCAGCGGGGGGAAGCACAGATACGCAGTATTTT.

This sequence joins TRBV11-2 and TRBJ1-1, with TRBD1 as a possible D gene (6 bases). The CDR3 covers 14 residues. Germline V gene sequence: CDR1 SGHAT, CDR2 FQNNGV. V was shortened by 0 bases and J by 2 bases, with 7 bases between the two germline ends. This chain's CDR3 is CASSLEGGNTEAFF. The CDR3 nucleotides are TGTGCCAGCAGCTTAGAAGGGGGAAACACTGAAGCTTTCTTT.

This clonotype was counted between two and nine times. The rearrangement uses TRBV6-1 and TRBJ1-6; no reliable D call. Trimming took off 6 bases at V and 6 bases at J, with 6 bases between the two ends. The CDR3 runs to 12 residues. CDR1 is MNHNS and CDR2 is SASEGT in the germline V gene. The CDR3 region is CASSQANSPLHF. Written as DNA, the CDR3 is TGTGCCAGCAGCCAGGCTAATTCACCCCTCCACTTT.

The chain couples TRBV7-9 to TRBJ2-3; D is uncertain. The CDR3 spans 13 residues. Trimming took off 3 bases at V and 0 bases at J, with 4 bases between the two ends. Germline V gene sequence: CDR1 SEHNR, CDR2 FQNEAQ (reference sequence). The CDR3 region is CASSLGSTDTQYF. CDR3 nucleotide sequence: TGTGCCAGCAGCTTGGGTAGCACAGATACGCAGTATTTT.

The chain links TRBV20-1 to TRBJ2-5; D unclear. The germline V and J ends were trimmed by 5 bases and 1 base, with 14 bases remaining between them. Germline assignment: CDR1 DFQATT and CDR2 SNEGSKA (reference sequence). This CDR3 contains 14 residues. The CDR3 region is CSASPRAAQETQYF. Written as DNA, the CDR3 is TGCAGTGCTTCGCCCCGGGCGGCCCAAGAGACCCAGTACTTC.

The chain couples TRBV2 to TRBJ2-7, with D unresolved. V lost 5 bases and J 7 bases, leaving 15 bases between the germline ends. This CDR3 is built from 13 residues. The germline CDR1 and CDR2 sequences are SNHLY and FYNNEI. The CDR3 DNA reads as TGTGCCAGCAGTTGGACGGGTTTCGGGGAGCAGTACTTC. Its protein product is CASSWTGFGEQYF.

This clonotype was detected only a few times. The V gene is TRBV28, the J gene TRBJ1-5; TRBD1 matches 9 bases. J lost 6 bases, V lost 6 bases, and 6 bases had no gene match. The CDR3 is 14 amino acids. Germline loops: CDR1 MDHEN, CDR2 SYDVKM. The CDR3 DNA sequence: TGTGCCAGCAGAACAGGGGGCACGGGTCAGCCCCAGCATTTT. Amino acids: CASRTGGTGQPQHF.

The chain employs TRBV12-3 or TRBV12-4 and TRBJ1-5; D not certain. V lost 3 bases and J 1 base, leaving 7 bases between the germline ends. This CDR3 spans 14 amino acids. CDR3: CASSFRRSNQPQHF. CDR3 DNA: TGTGCCAGCAGTTTCCGGAGGAGCAATCAGCCCCAGCATTTT.

The V call is TRBV5-1, the J call TRBJ2-2, with D hard to call. The CDR3 has 14 residues. The germline gives CDR1 SGHRS, CDR2 YFSETQ. The V end was cut by 2 bases, the J end by 8 bases, with 13 bases between. The CDR3 sequence: CASSLGQTSGELFF. The CDR3 DNA reads TGCGCCAGCAGCTTAGGGCAAACATCTGGGGAGCTGTTTTTT. The whole variable domain, remainder taken from reference TRBV5-1 and TRBJ2-2, is KAGVTQTPRYLIKTRGQQVTLSCSPISGHRSVSWYQQTPGQGLQFLFEYFSETQRNKGNFPGRFSGRQFSNSRSEMNVSTLELGDSALYLCASSLGQTSGELFFGEGSRLTVL.

The chain combines TRBV6-1 with TRBJ2-7; no clear D. This CDR3 has 13 amino acids. The V gene's germline CDR1 is MNHNS and CDR2 SASEGT. Trimming took 4 bases from V and 9 from J, leaving 16 bases between them. The CDR3 sequence: CASSVPVTFVQYF. The CDR3 bases are TGTGCCAGCAGTGTCCCGGTGACCTTTGTGCAGTACTTC.

This sequence joins TRBV5-1 and TRBJ2-1; TRBD1 is a possible D gene (7 bases). Trimming pared 0 bases from V and 8 bases from J, leaving 9 bases between. CDR1 is SGHRS, CDR2 YFSETQ, per germline. The CDR3 sequence is 13 residues long. In DNA form, the CDR3 reads TGCGCCAGCAGCTTGGCCAGGGGGGATGAGCAGTTCTTC. This gives the protein CASSLARGDEQFF.